The 14 T cell receptor beta chains below come from one sample, sequenced in a study of Tregs in tolerant kidney transplant recipients. Profiling relied on immunoSEQ multiplex PCR, and the TCRdb table lists in-frame clones only, not all of them. This table has roughly 52,000 clones, approximately 91% appearing once. Recipients received nonmyeloablative bone marrow transplants from related graft donors, with transient mixed chimerism. This sample comprised CD8+ T cells from blood (PBMCs), obtained 24 months after the transplant. The receptors originated from a human patient who received a combined kidney and bone marrow transplant. Part of the T cells may come from the graft donor.

The chain uses TRBV28 and TRBJ2-7, with D perhaps matching TRBD1 (6 bases). V was pared by 4 bases and J by 2 bases, with 18 bases between. Germline V CDR1 and CDR2: MDHEN, SYDVKM. The CDR3 contains 16 residues. CDR3 DNA: TGTGCCAGCAGTTCCGTGGCCCTACAGGGAACCTACGAGCAGTACTTC. The encoded protein is CASSSVALQGTYEQYF.

The V call is TRBV6-1, the J call TRBJ2-7; D might be TRBD1 (6 bases). The ends were cut back, 11 bases at V and 2 bases at J, with 10 bases in the middle. The CDR3 runs to 11 residues. Germline CDR1 is MNHNS and CDR2 is SASEGT. DNA of the CDR3: TGTGCCGGGGGCGGTGCCTACGAGCAGTACTTC. Its translation is CAGGGAYEQYF.

The chain recombines TRBV2 with TRBJ2-3; TRBD2 aligns across 14 bases. CDR1 and CDR2 (germline): SNHLY, FYNNEI. The V segment lost 8 bases and the J segment 4 bases; nucleotides outside the gene matches: 5. CDR3 length: 15 amino acids. The CDR3 DNA sequence: TGTGCCAGCGGTGGGACTAGCGGGAGCGCAGATACGCAGTATTTT. It specifies CASGGTSGSADTQYF.

The rearrangement links TRBV7-6 to TRBJ2-6; D unresolved. The V end was cut by 1 base, the J end by 3 bases, with 4 bases between. Germline assignment: CDR1 SGHVS and CDR2 FNYEAQ. This CDR3 has 14 amino acids. The CDR3 sequence: CASSLGSGANVLTF. DNA for the CDR3: TGTGCCAGCAGCTTAGGGAGTGGGGCCAACGTCCTGACTTTC. The variable domain in full, with the rest retrieved from reference TRBV7-6 and TRBJ2-6, is GAGVSQSPRYKVTKRGQDVALRCDPISGHVSLYWYRQALGQGPEFLTYFNYEAQQDKSGLPNDRFSAERPEGSISTLTIQRTEQRDSAMYRCASSLGSGANVLTFGAGSRLTVL.

This chain joins TRBV7-9 and TRBJ1-4, with D possibly matching TRBD1 (6 bases). The CDR3 length is 16 residues. The germline V gene encodes CDR1 SEHNR and CDR2 FQNEAQ (reference sequence). Trimming pared 5 bases from V and 0 bases from J, leaving 13 bases between. The chain's CDR3 is CASSIFQGPTNEKLFF. DNA of the CDR3: TGTGCCAGCAGCATATTTCAGGGGCCAACTAATGAAAAACTGTTTTTT.

The chain combines TRBV29-1 with TRBJ1-1, with a tentative D call TRBD1 (6 bases). CDR1 and CDR2 from the germline V gene are SQVTM and ANQGSEA. V lost 7 bases and J 2 bases, leaving 14 bases between the germline ends. The CDR3 runs to 13 residues. The CDR3, as DNA: TGCAGCGGGACAGCAAGAAGTAACACTGAAGCTTTCTTT. Translated: CSGTARSNTEAFF.

J is TRBJ2-1 and V is TRBV7-8; 8 bases line up with TRBD2. The CDR3 is 14 amino acids. J lost 2 bases, V lost 5 bases, and 2 bases had no gene match. The V gene's germline CDR1 is SGHVS and CDR2 FQNEAQ. Here the CDR3 DNA reads TGTGCCAGCAGCGAGACTAGCGCCTACAATGAGCAGTTCTTC. This gives the protein CASSETSAYNEQFF.

The V call is TRBV29-1, the J call TRBJ1-2, with 8 positions matching TRBD1. The CDR3 is 14 residues long. Germline CDR1 and CDR2: SQVTM and ANQGSEA. The J segment lost 4 bases and the V segment lost 3 bases, leaving 7 bases of the junction unmatched. This CDR3 reads CSVENSDRAYGYTF. CDR3 nucleotide sequence: TGCAGCGTTGAGAATTCGGACAGGGCCTATGGCTACACCTTC.

The gene calls are TRBV5-1 and TRBJ2-5; 7 positions agree with TRBD1. The J call may be mistaken, given a closer DNA end match to TRBJ2-7. The CDR3 length is 13 residues. Germline CDR1 and CDR2: SGHRS and YFSETQ. The CDR3 region is CASSLDRGDEQYF. The CDR3, as DNA: TGCGCCAGCAGCTTGGACAGGGGCGACGAGCAGTACTTC.

J is TRBJ2-7 and V is TRBV7-2; 7 nucleotides line up with TRBD1. The CDR3 totals 14 residues. CDR1 is SGHTA and CDR2 is FQGNSA in the germline V gene. With V trimmed by 5 bases and J by 0 bases, 4 bases remained unmatched. The CDR3, as DNA: TGTGCCAGCAGCGTCGAGGGGGCCTCCTACGAGCAGTACTTC. Its translation: CASSVEGASYEQYF.

This chain links TRBV7-9 with TRBJ2-1, with a weak D call TRBD2 (5 bases). Germline V lookup: CDR1 SEHNR, CDR2 FQNEAQ (reference sequence). The CDR3 is 13 amino acids. Trimming left V 6 bases short and J 6 bases short, with 12 bases between. In DNA form, the CDR3 reads TGTGCCAGCAGACAACTACTAGGCAATGAGCAGTTCTTC. Translation: CASRQLLGNEQFF. Filled out from reference TRBV7-9 and TRBJ2-1, the complete variable domain reads DTGVSQNPRHKITKRGQNVTFRCDPISEHNRLYWYRQTLGQGPEFLTYFQNEAQLEKSRLLSDRFSAERPKGSFSTLEIQRTEQGDSAMYLCASRQLLGNEQFFGPGTRLTVL.

The chain has TRBV6-7 and TRBJ1-2; TRBD1 matches at 9 bases. TRBV6-7 is treated as an ORF (open reading frame) with a function not yet certain. V lost 5 bases, J lost 4 bases, and 8 bases stayed unmatched. The CDR3 is 15 amino acids. CDR3 DNA: TGTGCCAGCAGTAAAACAGGGGGCGCTCCCTATGGCTACACCTTC. As protein: CASSKTGGAPYGYTF.

The chain has TRBV7-9 and TRBJ1-2; D is uncertain. V shed 4 bases and J shed 4 bases, with 13 bases lying between them. Germline V gives CDR1 SEHNR, CDR2 FQNEAQ (reference sequence). The length of the CDR3 is 14 residues. The CDR3 protein is CASSSQRYGYGYTF. Written as DNA, the CDR3 is TGTGCCAGCAGCTCACAGAGATACGGCTATGGCTACACCTTC.

The CDR3 DNA is TGCGCCAGCAGCCAACAGTTCCGGACAGGCGGCAATCAGCCCCAGCATTTT. Translated, it gives CASSQQFRTGGNQPQHF. The chain links TRBV4-3 to TRBJ1-5; 7 nucleotides align to TRBD1. This CDR3 has 17 residues. The V gene end was trimmed by 2 bases and the J gene end by 2 bases; junction bases not matched to a gene: 9. CDR1 LGHNA and CDR2 YSLEER come from the germline V gene.